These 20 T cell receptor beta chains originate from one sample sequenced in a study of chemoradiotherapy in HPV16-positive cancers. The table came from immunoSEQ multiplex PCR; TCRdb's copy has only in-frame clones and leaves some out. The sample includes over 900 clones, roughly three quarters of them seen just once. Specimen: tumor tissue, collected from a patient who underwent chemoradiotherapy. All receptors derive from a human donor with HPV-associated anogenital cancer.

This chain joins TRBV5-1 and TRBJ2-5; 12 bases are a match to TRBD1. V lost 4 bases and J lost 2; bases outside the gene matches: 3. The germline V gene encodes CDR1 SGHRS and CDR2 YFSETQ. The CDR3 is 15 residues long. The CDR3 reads CASSLGQGAQETQYF. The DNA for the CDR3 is TGCGCCAGCAGCCTGGGACAGGGGGCACAAGAGACCCAGTACTTC.

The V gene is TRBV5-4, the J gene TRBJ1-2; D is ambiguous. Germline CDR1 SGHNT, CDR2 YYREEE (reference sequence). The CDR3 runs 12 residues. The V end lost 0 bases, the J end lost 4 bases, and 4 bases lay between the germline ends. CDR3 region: CASSLGGYGYTF. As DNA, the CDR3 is TGTGCCAGCAGCTTGGGTGGCTATGGCTACACCTTC.

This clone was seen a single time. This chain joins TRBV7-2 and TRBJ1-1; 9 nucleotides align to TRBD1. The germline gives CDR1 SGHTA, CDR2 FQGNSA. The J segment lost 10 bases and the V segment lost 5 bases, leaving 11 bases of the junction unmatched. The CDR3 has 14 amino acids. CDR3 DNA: TGTGCCAGCAGCCCCTCCGGGACAGGGACCGGAGCTTTCTTT. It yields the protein CASSPSGTGTGAFF.

The CDR3 region is CASRPLDRAENTEAFF. The CDR3 region has the DNA TGTGCCAGTAGACCCCTCGACAGGGCCGAGAACACTGAAGCTTTCTTT. V gene TRBV19 combines with J gene TRBJ1-1; 7 nucleotides align to TRBD1. The CDR3 totals 16 residues. V shed 6 bases, J shed 1 base, and the junction held 11 bases outside the gene matches. Germline loops: CDR1 LNHDA, CDR2 SQIVND (reference sequence).

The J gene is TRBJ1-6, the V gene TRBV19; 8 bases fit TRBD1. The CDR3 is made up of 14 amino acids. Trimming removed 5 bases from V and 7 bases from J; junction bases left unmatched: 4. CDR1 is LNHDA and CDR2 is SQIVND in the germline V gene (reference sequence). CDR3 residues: CASSRTGWNSPLHF. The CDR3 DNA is TGTGCCAGTAGTCGGACAGGGTGGAATTCACCCCTCCACTTT.

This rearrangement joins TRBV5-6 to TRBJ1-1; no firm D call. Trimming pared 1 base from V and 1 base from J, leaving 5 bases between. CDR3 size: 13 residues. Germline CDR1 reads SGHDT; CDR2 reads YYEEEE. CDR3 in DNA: TGTGCCAGCAGCTTGTGGGGGAACACTGAAGCTTTCTTT. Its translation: CASSLWGNTEAFF.

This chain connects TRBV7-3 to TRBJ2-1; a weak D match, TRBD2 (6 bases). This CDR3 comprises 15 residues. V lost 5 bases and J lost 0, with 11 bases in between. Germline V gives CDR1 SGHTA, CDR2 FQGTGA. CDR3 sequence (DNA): TGTGCCAGCAGCAAAGGCGGGGCCTCCTACAATGAGCAGTTCTTC. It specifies CASSKGGASYNEQFF.

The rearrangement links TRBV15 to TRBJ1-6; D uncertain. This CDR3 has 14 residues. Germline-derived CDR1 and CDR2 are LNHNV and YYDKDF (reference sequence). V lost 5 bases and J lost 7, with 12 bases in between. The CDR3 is CATSPRGANSPLHF. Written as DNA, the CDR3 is TGTGCCACCAGCCCCCGCGGAGCAAATTCACCCCTCCACTTT.

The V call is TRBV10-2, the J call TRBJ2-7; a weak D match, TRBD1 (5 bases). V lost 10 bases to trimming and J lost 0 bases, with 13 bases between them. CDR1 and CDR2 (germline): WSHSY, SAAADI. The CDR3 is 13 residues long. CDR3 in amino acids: CATLDRNSYEQYF. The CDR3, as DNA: TGCGCCACCCTAGACAGAAACTCCTACGAGCAGTACTTC.

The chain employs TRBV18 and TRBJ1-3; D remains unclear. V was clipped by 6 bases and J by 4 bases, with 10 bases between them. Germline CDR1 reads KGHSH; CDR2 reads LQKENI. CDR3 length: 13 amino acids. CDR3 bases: TGTGCCAGCTCGGCCGGCAGGGGAAACACCATATATTTT. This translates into CASSAGRGNTIYF.

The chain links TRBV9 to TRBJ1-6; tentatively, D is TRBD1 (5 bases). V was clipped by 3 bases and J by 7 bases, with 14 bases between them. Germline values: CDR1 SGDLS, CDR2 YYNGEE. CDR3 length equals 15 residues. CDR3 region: CASSAPETANSPLHF. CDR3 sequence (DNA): TGTGCCAGCAGCGCCCCGGAGACAGCCAATTCACCCCTCCACTTT.

The chain's CDR3 is CSGAPGYTF. The CDR3 DNA is TGCAGTGGGGCTCCTGGCTACACCTTC. The chain carries TRBV20-1 and TRBJ1-2; D call uncertain. Trimming pared 7 bases from V and 7 bases from J, leaving 7 bases between. This CDR3 region has 9 residues. Per the germline V gene, CDR1 is DFQATT and CDR2 is SNEGSKA (reference sequence).

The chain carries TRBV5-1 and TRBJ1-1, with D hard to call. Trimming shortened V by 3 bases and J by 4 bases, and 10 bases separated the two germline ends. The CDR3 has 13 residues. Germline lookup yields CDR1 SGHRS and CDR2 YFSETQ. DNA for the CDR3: TGCGCCAGCAGCTCCTCAGTAAGCACTGAAGCTTTCTTT. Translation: CASSSSVSTEAFF.

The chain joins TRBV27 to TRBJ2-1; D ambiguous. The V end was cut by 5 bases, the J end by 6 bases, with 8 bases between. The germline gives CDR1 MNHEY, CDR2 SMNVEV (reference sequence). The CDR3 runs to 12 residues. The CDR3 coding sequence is TGTGCCAGCAGTGGCAACTTCAATGAGCAGTTCTTC. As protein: CASSGNFNEQFF.

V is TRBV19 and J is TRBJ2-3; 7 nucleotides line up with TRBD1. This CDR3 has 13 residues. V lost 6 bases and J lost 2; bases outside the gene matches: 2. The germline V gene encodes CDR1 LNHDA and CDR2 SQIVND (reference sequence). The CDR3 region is CASRGQYTDTQYF. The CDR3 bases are TGTGCCAGTAGGGGACAGTACACAGATACGCAGTATTTT.

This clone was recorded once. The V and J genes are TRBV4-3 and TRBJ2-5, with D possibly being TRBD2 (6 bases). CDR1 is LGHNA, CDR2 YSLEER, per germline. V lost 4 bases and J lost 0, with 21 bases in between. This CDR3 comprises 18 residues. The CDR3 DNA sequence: TGCGCCAGCAGCCCCTCTACGACTAGTACTCTGTACCAAGAGACCCAGTACTTC. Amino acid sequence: CASSPSTTSTLYQETQYF.

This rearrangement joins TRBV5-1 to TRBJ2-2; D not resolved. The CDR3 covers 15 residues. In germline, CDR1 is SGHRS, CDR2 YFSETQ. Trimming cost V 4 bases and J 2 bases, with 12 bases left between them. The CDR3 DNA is TGCGCCAGCAGCGTAACAGAGGAAAACACCGGGGAGCTGTTTTTT. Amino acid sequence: CASSVTEENTGELFF.

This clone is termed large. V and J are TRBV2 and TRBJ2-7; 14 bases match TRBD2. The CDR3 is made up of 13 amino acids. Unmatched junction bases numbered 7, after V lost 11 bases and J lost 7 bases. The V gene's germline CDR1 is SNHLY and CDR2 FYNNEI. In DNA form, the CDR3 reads TGTGCCGGGGAGGGACTAGCGGGGGATGAGCAGTACTTC. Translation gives CAGEGLAGDEQYF.

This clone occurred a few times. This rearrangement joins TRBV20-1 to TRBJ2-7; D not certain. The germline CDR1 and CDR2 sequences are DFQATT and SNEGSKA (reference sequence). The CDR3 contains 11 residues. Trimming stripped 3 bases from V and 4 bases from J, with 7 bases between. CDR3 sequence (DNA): TGCAGTGCTAGTATCCTATACGAGCAGTACTTC. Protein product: CSASILYEQYF.

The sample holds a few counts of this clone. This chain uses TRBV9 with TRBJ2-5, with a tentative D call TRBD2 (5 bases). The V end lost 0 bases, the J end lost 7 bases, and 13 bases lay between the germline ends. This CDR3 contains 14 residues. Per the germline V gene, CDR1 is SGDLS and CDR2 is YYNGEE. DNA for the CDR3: TGTGCCAGCAGCGTAGGTTTGGGAAGCGGGACCCAGTACTTC. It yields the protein CASSVGLGSGTQYF.